Below are 12 T cell receptor beta chains sequenced from a single sample in a study of T cells expressing NK-cell markers. Following a re-call of the 5' RACE reads, TCRdb has one entry per CDR3 protein and lacks DNA. The repertoire table contains about 460,000 distinct CDR3 sequences. The sample consisted of blood T cells: a sorted CD56 or NKG2C T cell subset, CD4+ or CD8+ T cells, or bulk PBMC T cells (not recorded which). The source is a woman in her forties or fifties in good health.

V usage is TRBV2 and J usage is TRBJ1-2; TCRdb lists TRBD1, though no DNA is available to test this call. The CDR3 is 13 residues long. Germline CDR1 SNHLY, CDR2 FYNNEI. CDR3: CASKDPGGYGYTF.

The V and J genes are TRBV10-3 and TRBJ2-1; TCRdb returns TRBD2, unconfirmable since there is no DNA. Germline V gene data show CDR1 as ENHRY and CDR2 as SYGVKD. The CDR3 runs to 17 residues. CDR3 in amino acids: CAISGTSGRALYNEQFF.

This rearrangement joins TRBV14 to TRBJ2-1; TCRdb names TRBD2, which stays unverified in the absence of DNA. Germline CDR1 reads SGHDN; CDR2 reads FVKESK. CDR3 size: 17 residues. The CDR3 sequence: CASSHPGRLAGSNEQFF.

This chain uses TRBV20-1 with TRBJ1-2. Germline V lookup: CDR1 DFQATT, CDR2 SNEGSKA (reference sequence). The CDR3 covers 14 residues. The CDR3 protein is CSARVTALTGGYTF.

The V and J genes are TRBV7-9 and TRBJ2-5; TCRdb returns TRBD1, unconfirmable since there is no DNA. Germline CDR1 SEHNR, CDR2 FQNEAQ (reference sequence). The CDR3 sequence is 15 residues long. CDR3 region: CASSWNRDPQETQYF.

This chain uses TRBV5-1 with TRBJ2-5; the D call of TRBD2 rests on TCRdb alone, since no DNA is present to check it. The CDR3 runs to 15 residues. Germline V gene lookup returns CDR1 SGHRS and CDR2 YFSETQ. CDR3 protein: CASSLGRGSGETQYF.

The chain links TRBV6-6 to TRBJ1-2. The germline gives CDR1 MNHNY, CDR2 SVGAGI (reference sequence). This CDR3 contains 12 residues. CDR3 amino acids: CASSYSERGYTF.

The chain employs TRBV11-3 and TRBJ2-1. The CDR3 totals 12 residues. Looked up from germline, CDR1 is SGHNT and CDR2 is YENEEA. The CDR3 reads CASSFKATEQFF.

The chain carries TRBV12-3 or TRBV12-4 and TRBJ1-1. CDR3 length: 13 amino acids. The CDR3 sequence is CASSLLTGVRAFF.

The genes are TRBV2 and TRBJ2-5; TCRdb's D gene call, TRBD2, goes unchecked for lack of DNA. The CDR3 has 16 residues. Germline V CDR1 and CDR2: SNHLY, FYNNEI. The CDR3 loop is CASSGTSGRAVETQYF.

The chain is built from TRBV7-9 and TRBJ1-1; the TCRdb D gene call, TRBD1, has no DNA to confirm it. This CDR3 is 15 amino acids long. Germline V gene data show CDR1 as SEHNR and CDR2 as FQNEAQ (reference sequence). CDR3 residues: CASSFEGGGSTEAFF.

This chain uses TRBV29-1 with TRBJ1-2; without DNA, the TCRdb call of TRBD1 cannot be checked. CDR3 length equals 17 residues. The V gene's germline CDR1 is SQVTM and CDR2 ANQGSEA. The CDR3: CSVESRGGQDRNYGYTF.